Following are 32 T cell receptor beta chains from one sample sequenced in a study. One entry per CDR3 protein results from TCRdb running MiXCR on the 5' RACE reads. The sample has approximately 8,800 distinct CDR3 sequences, 36% seen once; the top ten hold under 7.5%. Material for sequencing was tumor-infiltrating memory CD4+ T cells sorted from the breast tumor. Subset here: memory CD4+ T cells, CD4+CD45RO+CD25-. The receptors originated from a female donor with breast cancer.

This clonotype has a handful of counts. A much bigger clone sits one base away, suggesting this may be a read error. The chain uses TRBV6-6 and TRBJ1-4; a weak D match, TRBD1 (5 bases). This CDR3 is 15 amino acids long. The V and J ends lost 10 bases and 8 bases respectively, with 23 bases between them. Per the germline V gene, CDR1 is MNHNY and CDR2 is SVGAGI (reference sequence). The CDR3 region is CATIRGLRGTEKLFF. The CDR3 nucleotides are TGTGCCACCATAAGAGGGCTACGGGGGACGGAAAAACTGTTTTTT.

Here the CDR3 DNA reads TGCGCCAGCAGCTCCAGGGGGAGTGACAATGAGCAGTTCTTC. Translation: CASSSRGSDNEQFF. The chain links TRBV5-1 to TRBJ2-1, with TRBD1 matching 7 bases. The length of the CDR3 is 14 residues. Germline V gives CDR1 SGHRS, CDR2 YFSETQ. J was trimmed by 5 bases and V by 3 bases; bases with no gene match: 5.

A word on this clonotype: It may be a read error: a sequence one base away is much more abundant. This chain links TRBV4-2 with TRBJ2-7; 11 bases match TRBD2. The CDR3 extends over 16 amino acids. J lost 2 bases, V lost 2 bases, and 5 bases had no gene match. Germline V CDR1 and CDR2: LGHNA, YNFKEQ. CDR3 in amino acids: CASSQQLAGGPYEQYF. For the CDR3, the DNA is TGTGCCAGCAGCCAACAGCTAGCGGGAGGTCCCTACGAGCAGTACTTC.

By proportion, this clonotype is medium-sized. The genes are TRBV20-1 and TRBJ1-1; possible D gene TRBD1, 5 bases. Trimming left V 2 bases short and J 0 bases short, with 13 bases between. Germline CDR1 DFQATT, CDR2 SNEGSKA (reference sequence). The length of the CDR3 is 15 residues. CDR3 residues: CSARPMGPMNTEAFF. The CDR3 nucleotides are TGCAGTGCTAGACCGATGGGACCTATGAACACTGAAGCTTTCTTT.

The rearrangement uses TRBV7-3 and TRBJ1-2; D not resolved. Trimming pared 5 bases from V and 0 bases from J, leaving 10 bases between. Germline V CDR1 and CDR2: SGHTA, FQGTGA. There are 14 residues in the CDR3. CDR3 nucleotides: TGTGCCAGCAGCCCCGGCTTATCTAACTATGGCTACACCTTC. As protein: CASSPGLSNYGYTF.

This sequence joins TRBV7-6 and TRBJ2-3, with a tentative D call TRBD2 (5 bases). This CDR3 has 17 residues. CDR1 is SGHVS, CDR2 FNYEAQ, per germline. Trimming took 0 bases from V and 2 from J, leaving 15 bases between them. The CDR3 DNA sequence: TGTGCCAGCAGCTTAGCGGGAGCAACTACTGTCACAGATACGCAGTATTTT. Protein: CASSLAGATTVTDTQYF.

The sample holds many counts of this clonotype. The rearrangement joins TRBV13 to TRBJ1-6, with D tentatively TRBD1 (6 bases). V lost 2 bases and J 8 bases, leaving 16 bases between the germline ends. The CDR3 has 16 amino acids. Germline V lookup: CDR1 PRHDT, CDR2 FYEKMQ (reference sequence). This chain's CDR3 is CASSLNPTGQDSPLHF. The CDR3 bases are TGTGCCAGCAGCTTAAATCCCACAGGGCAGGATTCACCCCTCCACTTT. The whole variable domain, filled in from reference TRBV13 and TRBJ1-6, reads AAGVIQSPRHLIKEKRETATLKCYPIPRHDTVYWYQQGPGQDPQFLISFYEKMQSDKGSIPDRFSAQQFSDYHSELNMSSLELGDSALYFCASSLNPTGQDSPLHFGNGTRLTVT.

In its sample, this clonotype was seen a few times. The chain carries TRBV5-1 and TRBJ2-5, with D hard to call. The CDR3 contains 14 residues. Per germline, CDR1 SGHRS and CDR2 YFSETQ. V was cut by 5 bases and J by 5 bases, with 16 bases left in between. The DNA of the CDR3 is TGCGCCAGCAGAAAAACTCCGGCGGTGGAGACCCAGTACTTC. Amino acid sequence: CASRKTPAVETQYF. Looking up the rest from reference TRBV5-1 and TRBJ2-5 gives the full variable domain: KAGVTQTPRYLIKTRGQQVTLSCSPISGHRSVSWYQQTPGQGLQFLFEYFSETQRNKGNFPGRFSGRQFSNSRSEMNVSTLELGDSALYLCASRKTPAVETQYFGPGTRLLVL.

This clonotype was counted at least ten times. The chain links TRBV5-4 to TRBJ1-2; D gene unclear. The length of the CDR3 is 15 residues. CDR1 is SGHNT, CDR2 YYREEE, per germline (reference sequence). V was cut by 4 bases and J by 8 bases, with 21 bases left in between. The CDR3 sequence: CASSRDIAASRGYTF. CDR3 DNA: TGTGCCAGCAGCCGCGACATTGCGGCTTCGCGAGGCTACACCTTC. Variable domain in full (rest from reference TRBV5-4 and TRBJ1-2): ETGVTQSPTHLIKTRGQQVTLRCSSQSGHNTVSWYQQALGQGPQFIFQYYREEENGRGNFPPRFSGLQFPNYSSELNVNALELDDSALYLCASSRDIAASRGYTFGSGTRLTVV.

There are a few counts of this clonotype. A much larger clone lies a single base off, so this may be a read error. This chain uses TRBV27 with TRBJ2-7; D uncertain. The CDR3 contains 13 residues. V was pared by 10 bases and J by 2 bases, with 15 bases between. Germline V gives CDR1 MNHEY, CDR2 SMNVEV (reference sequence). The chain's CDR3 is CATSTGVAYEQYF. CDR3 nucleotide sequence: TGTGCCACCTCGACGGGCGTCGCCTACGAGCAGTACTTC.

This clonotype has only one observation. The rearrangement links TRBV20-1 to TRBJ2-3, with D perhaps matching TRBD1 (6 bases). This CDR3 has 17 residues. Trimming stripped 3 bases from V and 2 bases from J, with 21 bases between. Looked up from germline, CDR1 is DFQATT and CDR2 is SNEGSKA (reference sequence). CDR3 amino acids: CSARVLPDRVNTDTQYF. CDR3 coding DNA: TGCAGTGCTAGGGTTCTCCCGGACAGAGTCAACACAGATACGCAGTATTTT.

This clonotype was seen ten or more times. V and J are TRBV2 and TRBJ2-3; no clear D gene. From germline, CDR1 is SNHLY and CDR2 FYNNEI. This CDR3 is 11 amino acids long. Trimming took 10 bases from V and 5 from J, leaving 10 bases between them. CDR3 bases: TGTGCCACCCAGTTGGTAGATACGCAGTATTTT. This sequence encodes CATQLVDTQYF.

For the CDR3, the DNA is TGTGCCAGCAGTTTATCCGGCAACTATGGCTACACCTTC. Translated, it gives CASSLSGNYGYTF. This chain uses TRBV25-1 with TRBJ1-2; D not certain. The CDR3 length is 13 residues. Germline V gene sequence: CDR1 MGHDK, CDR2 SYGVNS. V was cut by 5 bases and J by 2 bases, with 9 bases left in between.

This clonotype is categorized as medium-sized. The CDR3 coding sequence is TGTGCCAGCAGTGCCACCTCCGGGACAGGGGGATGGGGCTACACCTTC. Amino acids: CASSATSGTGGWGYTF. V is TRBV28 and J is TRBJ1-2; 11 bases fit TRBD1. The CDR3 is made up of 16 amino acids. J lost 8 bases, V lost 5 bases, and 13 bases had no gene match. Germline assignment: CDR1 MDHEN and CDR2 SYDVKM.

V gene TRBV9 combines with J gene TRBJ1-6; 10 bases align to TRBD1. CDR1 and CDR2 from the germline V gene are SGDLS and YYNGEE. The CDR3 loop spans 15 amino acids. V dropped 0 bases and J dropped 9; count of bases not matched to a gene: 3. The CDR3 bases are TGTGCCAGCAGCGTAGCCGACAGGGGGCTTTCACCCCTCCACTTT. Translated, it gives CASSVADRGLSPLHF. The full variable domain, its missing parts supplied by reference TRBV9 and TRBJ1-6, is DSGVTQTPKHLITATGQRVTLRCSPRSGDLSVYWYQQSLDQGLQFLIQYYNGEERAKGNILERFSAQQFPDLHSELNLSSLELGDSALYFCASSVADRGLSPLHFGNGTRLTVT.

The chain combines TRBV7-2 with TRBJ1-2; no clear D gene. This CDR3 is built from 12 residues. With 5 bases removed from V and 7 bases from J, the gap between germline ends came to 11 bases. CDR1 is SGHTA, CDR2 FQGNSA, per germline. The CDR3 sequence is CASSLLTGGYTF. CDR3 nucleotides: TGTGCCAGCAGCCTCCTGACGGGTGGCTACACCTTC.

This clonotype was detected only a few times. The chain is built from TRBV5-1 and TRBJ2-3, with no clear D. Germline assignment: CDR1 SGHRS and CDR2 YFSETQ. V shed 4 bases and J shed 2 bases, with 2 bases lying between them. The CDR3 runs 11 residues. Here the CDR3 reads CASSNTDTQYF. The CDR3 nucleotides read TGCGCCAGCAGCAACACAGATACGCAGTATTTT.

This chain uses TRBV12-3 or TRBV12-4 with TRBJ1-5, with TRBD1 identical over 7 bases. The CDR3 runs to 16 residues. V lost 5 bases, J lost 3 bases, and 10 bases stayed unmatched. The CDR3 reads CASSPTGTAVNQPQHF. Here the CDR3 DNA reads TGTGCCAGCAGTCCTACCGGGACAGCCGTCAATCAGCCCCAGCATTTT.

At least ten counts were recorded for this clonotype. The chain uses TRBV10-3 and TRBJ1-5; tentatively, D is TRBD1 (5 bases). With 7 bases removed from V and 4 bases from J, the gap between germline ends came to 11 bases. The germline V gene has CDR1 ENHRY and CDR2 SYGVKD. CDR3 length: 13 amino acids. The DNA of the CDR3 is TGTGCCATCACCCAGGGAATTAATCAGCCCCAGCATTTT. This codes for CAITQGINQPQHF.

In its sample, this clonotype ranks as medium-sized (0.01 to 0.1%). V is TRBV15 and J is TRBJ2-7; 7 bases match TRBD2. This CDR3 is built from 16 residues. CDR1 is LNHNV, CDR2 YYDKDF, per germline (reference sequence). V lost 0 bases, J lost 7 bases, and 12 bases stayed unmatched. The CDR3 nucleotides are TGTGCCACCAGCAGAGAAACAGCGGGGTCCCCCGTGGAGCAGTACTTC. Residues: CATSRETAGSPVEQYF.

The rearrangement uses TRBV12-5 and TRBJ2-6; 14 bases align to TRBD2. The CDR3 sequence is 20 residues long. Losses at the gene ends were 1 base for V and 1 base for J; bases not matched to a gene: 6. Per the germline V gene, CDR1 is LGHNT and CDR2 is FRNRAP. CDR3 residues: CASGLGLAGGPFSGANVLTF. In DNA, the CDR3 is TGTGCTAGTGGTTTGGGACTAGCGGGAGGGCCATTTTCTGGGGCCAACGTCCTGACTTTC.

This clonotype came up many times. This chain joins TRBV7-9 and TRBJ2-1, with 14 nucleotides matching TRBD2. V dropped 4 bases and J dropped 0; count of bases not matched to a gene: 8. CDR1 is SEHNR and CDR2 is FQNEAQ in the germline V gene (reference sequence). This CDR3 has 19 amino acids. CDR3 loop: CASSSRTSGGSSSYNEQFF. The CDR3 region has the DNA TGTGCCAGCAGCTCGAGGACTAGCGGGGGGAGCAGCTCCTACAATGAGCAGTTCTTC.

Within the sample, this clonotype is medium-sized. This chain connects TRBV7-8 to TRBJ1-5, with D unclear. The CDR3 runs to 18 residues. The V and J ends lost 0 bases and 0 bases respectively, with 15 bases between them. Germline V gene data show CDR1 as SGHVS and CDR2 as FQNEAQ. The CDR3 DNA reads as TGTGCCAGCAGCTTAGCGCGGTTCGGGGTCGGTAGCAATCAGCCCCAGCATTTT. It is translated as CASSLARFGVGSNQPQHF.

This clonotype was counted between two and nine times. The chain carries TRBV5-1 and TRBJ2-1, with TRBD2 matching 10 bases. Germline loops: CDR1 SGHRS, CDR2 YFSETQ. V lost 6 bases and J lost 5; bases outside the gene matches: 17. This CDR3 region has 18 residues. The CDR3 DNA reads TGCGCCAGCACCTTCGCTGGGACTAGCGAACCGGGGGACAATGAGCAGTTCTTC. Translated, it gives CASTFAGTSEPGDNEQFF.

The chain carries TRBV11-2 and TRBJ1-3; D not certain. From germline, CDR1 is SGHAT and CDR2 FQNNGV. Trimming cost V 6 bases and J 0 bases, with 9 bases left between them. This CDR3 spans 14 amino acids. The CDR3 nucleotides read TGTGCCAGCAGAGCGTTGGACTCTGGAAACACCATATATTTT. Protein: CASRALDSGNTIYF.

The table lists this clonotype with a few counts. One base away lies a much larger clone, so this may be a sequencing read error. The chain joins TRBV27 to TRBJ2-3, with 7 bases that match TRBD2. V was pared by 7 bases and J by 0 bases, with 13 bases of the junction left unmatched. Per the germline V gene, CDR1 is MNHEY and CDR2 is SMNVEV (reference sequence). This CDR3 comprises 17 residues. The CDR3 coding sequence is TGTGCCAGCAATCCGAACCGCCTAGCGGCTAGCACAGATACGCAGTATTTT. Its protein product is CASNPNRLAASTDTQYF.

This clonotype was seen ten or more times. The genes are TRBV6-5 and TRBJ1-2; D is perhaps TRBD1 (5 bases). The CDR3 loop spans 15 amino acids. With 6 bases removed from V and 2 bases from J, the gap between germline ends came to 16 bases. The V gene's germline CDR1 is MNHEY and CDR2 SVGAGI. The CDR3 loop is CASRVRDAVNYGYTF. The CDR3 DNA is TGTGCCAGCAGGGTCCGGGACGCCGTGAACTATGGCTACACCTTC.

The sample holds a few counts of this clonotype. The V and J genes are TRBV18 and TRBJ1-1; 7 bases map to TRBD1. V shed 0 bases and J 5 bases; nucleotides not matched to a gene: 12. This CDR3 has 17 residues. Germline assignment: CDR1 KGHSH and CDR2 LQKENI. The CDR3 sequence is CASSPPAGNRGWTEAFF. CDR3 in DNA: TGTGCCAGCTCACCACCGGCGGGGAACAGGGGTTGGACTGAAGCTTTCTTT.

The chain couples TRBV5-6 to TRBJ2-2; D is unclear. Trimming took off 4 bases at V and 8 bases at J, with 15 bases between the two ends. This CDR3 has 14 residues. Germline V gives CDR1 SGHDT, CDR2 YYEEEE. The CDR3 DNA reads TGTGCCAGCAGCGAATGGATAGGGCCGGGGGAGCTGTTTTTT. Translation gives CASSEWIGPGELFF.

This clonotype is medium-sized. This chain joins TRBV5-1 and TRBJ2-7, with D uncertain. Deletions cut 0 bases from V and 2 bases from J, with 12 bases between. In germline, CDR1 is SGHRS, CDR2 YFSETQ. The CDR3 has 15 amino acids. CDR3: CASSLDGSKAYEQYF. The CDR3 DNA is TGCGCCAGCAGCTTGGACGGATCCAAGGCCTACGAGCAGTACTTC. Together with reference TRBV5-1 and TRBJ2-7, the CDR3 gives the full variable domain: KAGVTQTPRYLIKTRGQQVTLSCSPISGHRSVSWYQQTPGQGLQFLFEYFSETQRNKGNFPGRFSGRQFSNSRSEMNVSTLELGDSALYLCASSLDGSKAYEQYFGPGTRLTVT.

This clonotype came up a few times. V is TRBV15 and J is TRBJ1-5; D remains ambiguous. From germline, CDR1 is LNHNV and CDR2 YYDKDF (reference sequence). CDR3 length equals 12 residues. The V end lost 1 base, the J end lost 6 bases, and 4 bases lay between the germline ends. The CDR3 is CATSRGIQPQHF. The CDR3 DNA sequence: TGTGCCACCAGCAGAGGGATTCAGCCCCAGCATTTT.

This clonotype is medium-sized within its sample. The chain couples TRBV20-1 to TRBJ1-2; D call uncertain. The germline V gene has CDR1 DFQATT and CDR2 SNEGSKA (reference sequence). This CDR3 is built from 13 residues. Trimming cost V 0 bases and J 0 bases, with 5 bases left between them. CDR3 protein: CSARDRSNYGYTF. The CDR3 DNA follows: TGCAGTGCTAGAGATCGCTCTAACTATGGCTACACCTTC.